The rows below give T cell receptor beta chains drawn from one sample of a study of cytomegalovirus exposure and HLA in healthy donors. Sequenced by immunoSEQ multiplex PCR; TCRdb stores in-frame clones only, minus some. Seen here are approximately 130,000 clones, approximately 78% observed once, and the top ten hold roughly 3%. The specimen sequenced was PBMCs. Receptor source: a human donor in good health. Each CDR3 is given with its conserved first and last residue. The D gene is left open where the match is weak. Size is omitted from some rows. Given values are once, few, many or a class for expanded clones.

J: TRBJ2-7; D: TRBD2; V: TRBV27; size: .; CDR3: CASSVTSGSYEQYF; DNA: TGTGCCAGCAGCGTGACTAGCGGCTCCTACGAGCAGTACTTC
J: TRBJ2-6; D: .; V: TRBV27; size: .; CDR3: CASSKQTNNVLTF; DNA: TGTGCCAGCAGTAAACAGACTAACAACGTCCTGACTTTC
J: TRBJ2-2; D: TRBD1; V: TRBV6-5; size: .; CDR3: CASRRQGGGELFF; DNA: TGTGCCAGCAGGAGACAGGGCGGCGGGGAGCTGTTTTTT
J: TRBJ2-2; D: .; V: TRBV9; size: few; CDR3: CASSRQVGSLGELFF; DNA: TGTGCCAGCAGCCGACAGGTGGGCAGCTTAGGGGAGCTGTTTTTT
J: TRBJ1-5; D: TRBD1; V: TRBV28; size: few; CDR3: CASSQSGQGYNQPQHF; DNA: TGTGCCAGCAGTCAGTCCGGACAGGGGTACAATCAGCCCCAGCATTTT
J: TRBJ2-3; D: .; V: TRBV6-1; size: few; CDR3: CASAPTGGHTDTQYF; DNA: TGTGCCAGCGCTCCCACCGGAGGGCACACAGATACGCAGTATTTT
J: TRBJ2-3; D: TRBD2; V: TRBV30; size: .; CDR3: CAWRRGGTDTQYF; DNA: TGTGCCTGGAGGCGGGGGGGAACAGATACGCAGTATTTT
J: TRBJ2-7; D: .; V: TRBV4-2; size: .; CDR3: CASSPRDSSSYEQYF; DNA: TGTGCCAGCAGCCCCCGGGACTCGAGCTCCTACGAGCAGTACTTC
J: TRBJ2-7; D: TRBD1; V: TRBV19; size: .; CDR3: CASSINRGREQYF; DNA: TGTGCCAGTAGTATTAACAGGGGCCGCGAGCAGTACTTC
J: TRBJ1-2; D: .; V: TRBV5-4; size: .; CDR3: CASSLRGGNGLYGYTF; DNA: TGTGCCAGCAGCCTGAGGGGGGGCAATGGGTTATATGGCTACACCTTC
J: TRBJ2-2; D: TRBD1; V: TRBV30; size: .; CDR3: CAWNSGTGVTGELFF; DNA: TGTGCCTGGAATTCCGGGACAGGGGTCACCGGGGAGCTGTTTTTT
J: TRBJ2-5; D: TRBD2; V: TRBV5-6; size: once; CDR3: CASSLALAGGSGTQYF; DNA: TGTGCCAGCAGCTTGGCCCTAGCGGGCGGTTCGGGGACCCAGTACTTC
J: TRBJ2-2; D: TRBD1; V: TRBV7-3; size: .; CDR3: CASSLQGANTGELFF; DNA: TGTGCCAGCAGCTTACAGGGGGCAAACACCGGGGAGCTGTTTTTT
J: TRBJ1-6; D: .; V: TRBV4-2; size: .; CDR3: CASSQDWGGIALHF; DNA: TGTGCCAGCAGCCAAGATTGGGGGGGAATCGCCCTCCACTTT
J: TRBJ2-7; D: TRBD1; V: TRBV5-1; size: .; CDR3: CASSEGQGKRGYGEQYF; DNA: TGCGCCAGCAGTGAGGGACAGGGCAAGAGGGGTTACGGCGAGCAGTACTTC
J: TRBJ2-1; D: .; V: TRBV28; size: .; CDR3: CASSPPRVGSYNEQFF; DNA: TGTGCCAGCAGTCCACCGAGGGTTGGCTCCTACAATGAGCAGTTCTTC
J: TRBJ1-6; D: .; V: TRBV19; size: .; CDR3: CASSITGDNSPLHF; DNA: TGTGCCAGTAGTATAACCGGGGATAATTCACCCCTCCACTTT
J: TRBJ1-2; D: TRBD1; V: TRBV30; size: .; CDR3: CALDRGPTNYGYTF; DNA: TGTGCCTTGGACAGGGGGCCTACTAACTATGGCTACACCTTC
J: TRBJ2-2; D: .; V: TRBV7-2; size: .; CDR3: CASSLRRGKGGELFF; DNA: TGTGCCAGCAGCTTGCGGCGGGGAAAGGGCGGGGAGCTGTTTTTT
J: TRBJ2-7; D: .; V: TRBV11-2; size: .; CDR3: CASSSAGLPNYEQYF; DNA: TGTGCCAGCAGCTCCGCGGGACTCCCGAACTACGAGCAGTACTTC
J: TRBJ2-1; D: TRBD2; V: TRBV5-1; size: .; CDR3: CASSPTAISGSSYNEQFF; DNA: TGCGCCAGCAGCCCCACTGCCATCAGCGGGAGCTCCTACAATGAGCAGTTCTTC
J: TRBJ2-7; D: TRBD1; V: TRBV4-1; size: .; CDR3: CASSQARGQGKYEQYF; DNA: TGCGCCAGCAGCCAAGCCCGAGGACAGGGGAAGTACGAGCAGTACTTC
J: TRBJ2-7; D: TRBD1; V: TRBV6-5; size: .; CDR3: CASSEPGGRYEQYF; DNA: TGTGCCAGCAGTGAACCAGGGGGCAGGTACGAGCAGTACTTC
J: TRBJ1-5; D: TRBD1; V: TRBV2; size: .; CDR3: CASSPTQGPDQPQHF; DNA: TGTGCCAGCAGTCCAACACAGGGGCCAGATCAGCCCCAGCATTTT
J: TRBJ1-1; D: TRBD1; V: TRBV7-9; size: .; CDR3: CASSPRQGIAEAFF; DNA: TGTGCCAGCAGCCCCCGACAGGGGATCGCTGAAGCTTTCTTT
J: TRBJ1-4; D: .; V: TRBV7-8; size: few; CDR3: CASSLSPAGEKLFF; DNA: TGTGCCAGCAGCTTAAGTCCGGCGGGTGAAAAACTGTTTTTT
J: TRBJ1-2; D: .; V: TRBV29-1; size: .; CDR3: CSIGGGPYGYTF; DNA: TGCAGCATTGGGGGGGGCCCCTATGGCTACACCTTC
J: TRBJ2-1; D: TRBD2; V: TRBV4-1; size: .; CDR3: CASSPRTSGIVYEQFF; DNA: TGCGCCAGCAGCCCCCGGACTAGCGGGATTGTCTATGAGCAGTTCTTC
J: TRBJ2-1; D: TRBD2; V: TRBV7-9; size: .; CDR3: CSSSLGGLAGGVHEQFF; DNA: TGTTCCAGCAGCTTAGGTGGTCTAGCGGGGGGGGTCCATGAGCAGTTCTTC
J: TRBJ1-1; D: .; V: TRBV30; size: .; CDR3: CAWSVFAGLATEAFF; DNA: TGTGCCTGGAGTGTATTTGCAGGGCTTGCCACTGAAGCTTTCTTT
J: TRBJ1-2; D: TRBD1; V: TRBV19; size: .; CDR3: CASSTTGTGRCGYTF; DNA: TGTGCCAGTAGTACCACCGGGACAGGGAGGTGTGGCTACACCTTC
J: TRBJ2-7; D: TRBD2; V: TRBV28; size: .; CDR3: CASSPLGGGNEQYF; DNA: TGTGCCAGCAGTCCCCTCGGGGGGGGCAACGAGCAGTACTTC
J: TRBJ2-4; D: .; V: TRBV11-1; size: .; CDR3: CASSLRGLFTQYF; DNA: TGTGCCAGCAGCTTAAGAGGGCTCTTCACTCAGTACTTC
J: TRBJ2-3; D: TRBD2; V: TRBV5-1; size: once; CDR3: CASSFSGGITDTQYF; DNA: TGCGCCAGCAGCTTCAGCGGGGGGATCACAGATACGCAGTATTTT
J: TRBJ2-3; D: TRBD2; V: TRBV5-1; size: .; CDR3: CASSLAGIAGGKSTDTQYF; DNA: TGCGCCAGCAGCTTGGCCGGGATAGCGGGGGGTAAAAGCACAGATACGCAGTATTTT
J: TRBJ2-2; D: .; V: TRBV6-5; size: few; CDR3: CASSWQGKTGELFF; DNA: TGTGCCAGCAGTTGGCAGGGAAAAACCGGGGAGCTGTTTTTT
J: TRBJ1-4; D: .; V: TRBV7-2; size: .; CDR3: CASSVPPGNGEKLFF; DNA: TGTGCCAGCAGCGTCCCCCCAGGGAATGGCGAAAAACTGTTTTTT
J: TRBJ1-1; D: TRBD1; V: TRBV7-2; size: .; CDR3: CASSLAQGALMNTEAFF; DNA: TGTGCCAGCAGCTTAGCGCAGGGGGCCTTAATGAACACTGAAGCTTTCTTT
J: TRBJ1-5; D: TRBD1; V: TRBV6-1; size: .; CDR3: CASSDGTGGQPQHF; DNA: TGTGCCAGCAGTGACGGGACAGGGGGCCAGCCCCAGCATTTT